This T cell receptor (beta chain) was observed in a study of T cells in Graves' hyperthyroidism and ophthalmopathy. Findings and caveats of the study: A model using 13 V-J features told ophthalmopathy apart from stable hyperthyroidism.

The CDR3 spans 14 residues. With 5 bases clipped from V and 6 bases from J, the junction kept 7 bases outside the gene matches. The germline V gene has CDR1 MNHEY and CDR2 SVGAGI. Amplification yielded TCR beta CDR3 regions, with RNA transcripts as the source. During a first-round RT-PCR of the TCR CDR3, the HTBI primer set was used. TCRdb re-derived calls from the multiplex PCR reads in MiXCR, one entry per CDR3 protein. The data show about 250,000 distinct CDR3 sequences, around 26% seen once. Patients showing uncontrolled infection, other autoimmune disease, pregnancy or lactation were ineligible. This clonotype occurred many times. The antigen remains unidentified.

The genes are TRBV6-5 and TRBJ1-2; 9 bases map to TRBD1. The material sequenced was blood. The sequence was obtained from a woman in her thirties or forties with Graves' ophthalmopathy. CDR3 region: CASSPGTGLNGYTF. CDR3 DNA sequence: TGTGCCAGCAGTCCCGGGACAGGGCTTAATGGCTACACCTTC.